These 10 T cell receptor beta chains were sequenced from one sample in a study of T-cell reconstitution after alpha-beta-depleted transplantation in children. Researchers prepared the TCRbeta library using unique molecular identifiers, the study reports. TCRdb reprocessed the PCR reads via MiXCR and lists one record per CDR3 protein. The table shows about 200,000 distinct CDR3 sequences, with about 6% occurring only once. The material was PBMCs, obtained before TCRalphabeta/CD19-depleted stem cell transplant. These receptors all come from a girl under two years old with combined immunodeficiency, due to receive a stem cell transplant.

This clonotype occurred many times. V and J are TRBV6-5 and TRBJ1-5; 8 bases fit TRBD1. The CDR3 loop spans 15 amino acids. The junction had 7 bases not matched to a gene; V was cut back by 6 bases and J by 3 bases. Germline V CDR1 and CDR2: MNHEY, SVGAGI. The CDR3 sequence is CASRAGGGYNQPQHF. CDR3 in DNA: TGTGCCAGCAGAGCAGGGGGCGGCTACAATCAGCCCCAGCATTTT.

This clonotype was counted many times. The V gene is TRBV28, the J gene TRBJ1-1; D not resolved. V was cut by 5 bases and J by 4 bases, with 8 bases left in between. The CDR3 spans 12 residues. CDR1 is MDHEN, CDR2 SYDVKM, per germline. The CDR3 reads CASSPFGTEAFF. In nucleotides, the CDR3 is TGTGCCAGCAGTCCCTTCGGCACTGAAGCTTTCTTT.

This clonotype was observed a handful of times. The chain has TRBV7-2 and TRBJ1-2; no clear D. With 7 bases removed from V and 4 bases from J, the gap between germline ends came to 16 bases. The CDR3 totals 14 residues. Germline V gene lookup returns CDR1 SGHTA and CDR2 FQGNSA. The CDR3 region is CASTAEGRVYGYTF. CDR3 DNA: TGTGCCAGCACCGCGGAGGGCAGAGTCTATGGCTACACCTTC.

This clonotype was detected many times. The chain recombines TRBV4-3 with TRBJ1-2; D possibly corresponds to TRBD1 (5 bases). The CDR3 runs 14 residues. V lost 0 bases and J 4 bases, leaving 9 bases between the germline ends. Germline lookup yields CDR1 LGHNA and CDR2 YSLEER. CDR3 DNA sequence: TGCGCCAGCAGCCAAGACAGGGTTGTCTATGGCTACACCTTC. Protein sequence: CASSQDRVVYGYTF.

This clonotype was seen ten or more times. CDR3 in DNA: TGTGCCAGCAGTCAAGTGCCCGGGGTGCCCTACAATGAGCAGTTCTTC. Its protein is CASSQVPGVPYNEQFF. This chain links TRBV12-3 or TRBV12-4 with TRBJ2-1; a weak D match, TRBD2 (5 bases). The CDR3 totals 16 residues. The V end was cut by 5 bases, the J end by 2 bases, with 16 bases between.

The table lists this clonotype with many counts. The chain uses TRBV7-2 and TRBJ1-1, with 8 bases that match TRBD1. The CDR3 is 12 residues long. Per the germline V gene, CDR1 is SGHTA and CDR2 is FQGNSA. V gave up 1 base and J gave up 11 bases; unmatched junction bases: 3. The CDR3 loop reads CASSLGQGYAFF. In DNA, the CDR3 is TGTGCCAGCAGCTTAGGACAGGGGTACGCTTTCTTT.

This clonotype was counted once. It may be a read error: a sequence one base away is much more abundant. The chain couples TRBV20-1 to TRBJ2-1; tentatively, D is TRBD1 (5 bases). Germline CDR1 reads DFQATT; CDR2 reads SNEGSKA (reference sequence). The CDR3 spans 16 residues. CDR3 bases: TGCAGTGCTAGAGATAAAGAGTCTCCAGGGTACAATGGGCAGTTCTTC. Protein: CSARDKESPGYNGQFF.

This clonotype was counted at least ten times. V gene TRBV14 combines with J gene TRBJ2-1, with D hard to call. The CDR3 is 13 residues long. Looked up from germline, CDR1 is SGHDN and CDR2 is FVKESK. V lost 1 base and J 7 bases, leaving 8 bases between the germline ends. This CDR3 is CASSQGGLNEQFF. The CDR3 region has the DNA TGTGCCAGCAGCCAAGGAGGCCTGAATGAGCAGTTCTTC.

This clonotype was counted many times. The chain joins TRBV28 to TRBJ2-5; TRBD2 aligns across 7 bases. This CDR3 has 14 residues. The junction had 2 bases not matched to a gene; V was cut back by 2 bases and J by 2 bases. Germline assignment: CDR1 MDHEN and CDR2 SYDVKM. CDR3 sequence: CASSLAGEQETQYF. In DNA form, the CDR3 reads TGTGCCAGCAGTTTAGCGGGGGAACAAGAGACCCAGTACTTC.

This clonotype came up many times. The CDR3: CASSLKLGRLAGSWEQFF. In DNA form, the CDR3 reads TGTGCCAGCAGTTTAAAGCTTGGCAGACTAGCGGGGAGCTGGGAGCAGTTCTTC. This chain uses TRBV12-3 or TRBV12-4 with TRBJ2-1; 11 nucleotides line up with TRBD2. CDR3 size: 18 residues. The V and J ends lost 2 bases and 10 bases, in that order; junction bases with no gene match: 16.